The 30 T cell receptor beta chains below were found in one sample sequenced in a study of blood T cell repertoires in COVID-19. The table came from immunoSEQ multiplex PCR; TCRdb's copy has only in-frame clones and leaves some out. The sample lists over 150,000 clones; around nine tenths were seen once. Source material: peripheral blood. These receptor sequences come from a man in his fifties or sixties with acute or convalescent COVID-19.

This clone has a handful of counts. The CDR3 coding sequence is TGTGCCAGCAGCACCGGGGTAGGGAATGAGCAGTTCTTC. Translating it yields CASSTGVGNEQFF. This chain links TRBV7-9 with TRBJ2-1, with TRBD2 as a possible D gene (5 bases). Trimming pared 5 bases from V and 7 bases from J, leaving 12 bases between. The CDR3 loop spans 13 amino acids. The V gene's germline CDR1 is SEHNR and CDR2 FQNEAQ (reference sequence). The whole variable domain, remainder taken from reference TRBV7-9 and TRBJ2-1, is DTGVSQNPRHKITKRGQNVTFRCDPISEHNRLYWYRQTLGQGPEFLTYFQNEAQLEKSRLLSDRFSAERPKGSFSTLEIQRTEQGDSAMYLCASSTGVGNEQFFGPGTRLTVL.

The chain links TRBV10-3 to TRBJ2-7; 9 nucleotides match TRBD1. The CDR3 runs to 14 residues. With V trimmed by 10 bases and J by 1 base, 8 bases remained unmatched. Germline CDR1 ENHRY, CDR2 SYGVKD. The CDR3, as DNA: TGTGCCACCGTCACAGGGGGCTCTTCCTACGAGCAGTACTTC. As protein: CATVTGGSSYEQYF.

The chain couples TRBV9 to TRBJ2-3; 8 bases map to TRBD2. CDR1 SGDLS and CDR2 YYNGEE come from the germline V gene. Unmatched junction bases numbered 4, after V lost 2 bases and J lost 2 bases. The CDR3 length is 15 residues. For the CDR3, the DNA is TGTGCCAGCAGCGTCGGGGGGGCCAACACAGATACGCAGTATTTT. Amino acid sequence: CASSVGGANTDTQYF. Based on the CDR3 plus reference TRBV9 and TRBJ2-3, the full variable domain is DSGVTQTPKHLITATGQRVTLRCSPRSGDLSVYWYQQSLDQGLQFLIQYYNGEERAKGNILERFSAQQFPDLHSELNLSSLELGDSALYFCASSVGGANTDTQYFGPGTRLTVL.

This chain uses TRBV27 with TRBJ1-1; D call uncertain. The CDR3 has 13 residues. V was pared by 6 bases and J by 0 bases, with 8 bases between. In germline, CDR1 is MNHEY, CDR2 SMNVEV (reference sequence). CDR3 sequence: CASSEILNTEAFF. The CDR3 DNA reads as TGTGCCAGCAGCGAGATCCTGAACACTGAAGCTTTCTTT.

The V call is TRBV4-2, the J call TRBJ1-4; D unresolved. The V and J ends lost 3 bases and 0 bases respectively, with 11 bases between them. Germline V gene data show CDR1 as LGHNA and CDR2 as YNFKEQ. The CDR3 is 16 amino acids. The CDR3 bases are TGTGCCAGCAGCCAGGCGACCGACTCAACTAATGAAAAACTGTTTTTT. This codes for CASSQATDSTNEKLFF.

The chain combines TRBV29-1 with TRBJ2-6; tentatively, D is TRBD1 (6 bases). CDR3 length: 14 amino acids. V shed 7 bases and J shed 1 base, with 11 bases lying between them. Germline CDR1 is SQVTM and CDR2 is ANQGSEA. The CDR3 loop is CSAYTGSGANVLTF. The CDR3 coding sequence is TGCAGCGCTTACACAGGGTCTGGGGCCAACGTCCTGACTTTC.

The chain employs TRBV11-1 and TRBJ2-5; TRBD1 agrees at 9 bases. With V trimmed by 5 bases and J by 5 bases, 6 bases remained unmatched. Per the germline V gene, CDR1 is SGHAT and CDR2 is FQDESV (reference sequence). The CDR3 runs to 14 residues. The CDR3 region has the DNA TGTGCCAGCAGCCCATCTGACAGGGGGGAGACCCAGTACTTC. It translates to CASSPSDRGETQYF. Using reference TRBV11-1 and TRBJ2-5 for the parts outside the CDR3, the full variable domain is EAEVAQSPRYKITEKSQAVAFWCDPISGHATLYWYRQILGQGPELLVQFQDESVVDDSQLPKDRFSAERLKGVDSTLKIQPAELGDSAMYLCASSPSDRGETQYFGPGTRLLVL.

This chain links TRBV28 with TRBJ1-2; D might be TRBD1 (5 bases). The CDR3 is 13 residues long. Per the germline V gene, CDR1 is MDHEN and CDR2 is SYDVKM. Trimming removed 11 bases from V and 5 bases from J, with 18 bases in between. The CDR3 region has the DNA TGTGCCTCGGGGACTCCTCCCCGTTATGGCTACACCTTC. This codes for CASGTPPRYGYTF.

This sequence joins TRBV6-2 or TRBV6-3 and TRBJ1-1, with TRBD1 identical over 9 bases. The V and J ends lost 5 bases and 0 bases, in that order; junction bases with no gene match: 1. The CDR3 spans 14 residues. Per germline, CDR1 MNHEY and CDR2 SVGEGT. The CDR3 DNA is TGTGCCAGCAGTCGACAGGGGGTGAACACTGAAGCTTTCTTT. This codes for CASSRQGVNTEAFF.

CDR3 protein: CASSLSADYGYTF. CDR3 sequence (DNA): TGTGCCAGCAGCTTAAGTGCGGACTATGGCTACACCTTC. The chain is built from TRBV5-6 and TRBJ1-2, with D unclear. The germline gives CDR1 SGHDT, CDR2 YYEEEE. The CDR3 contains 13 residues. Deletions cut 2 bases from V and 3 bases from J, with 8 bases between.

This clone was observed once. The CDR3 nucleotides are TGTGCCAGCAGCCAAGAGGGCATACTCTATGGCTACACCTTC. Its protein is CASSQEGILYGYTF. This rearrangement joins TRBV3-1 (or the pseudogene TRBV3-2) to TRBJ1-2, with D unclear. The CDR3 runs to 14 residues. Germline V lookup: CDR1 LGHDT, CDR2 YNNKEL (reference sequence). V lost 0 bases and J lost 4, with 9 bases in between.

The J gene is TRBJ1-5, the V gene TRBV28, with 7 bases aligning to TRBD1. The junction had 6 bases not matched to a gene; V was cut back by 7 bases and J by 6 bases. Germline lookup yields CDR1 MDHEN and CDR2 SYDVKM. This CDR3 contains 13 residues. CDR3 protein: CASKTGVRQPQHF. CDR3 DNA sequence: TGTGCCAGCAAAACAGGGGTGCGTCAGCCCCAGCATTTT.

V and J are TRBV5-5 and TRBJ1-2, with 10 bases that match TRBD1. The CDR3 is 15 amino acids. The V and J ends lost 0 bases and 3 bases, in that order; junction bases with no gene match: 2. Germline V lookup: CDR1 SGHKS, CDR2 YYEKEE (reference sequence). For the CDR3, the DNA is TGTGCCAGCAGCTTGGGACAGGGGGCCCACTATGGCTACACCTTC. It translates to CASSLGQGAHYGYTF.

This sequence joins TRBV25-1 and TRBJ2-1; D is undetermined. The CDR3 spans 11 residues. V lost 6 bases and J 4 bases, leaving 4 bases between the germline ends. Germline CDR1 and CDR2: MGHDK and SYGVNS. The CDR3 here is CASRRYNEQFF. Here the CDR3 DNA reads TGTGCCAGCAGGCGATACAATGAGCAGTTCTTC.

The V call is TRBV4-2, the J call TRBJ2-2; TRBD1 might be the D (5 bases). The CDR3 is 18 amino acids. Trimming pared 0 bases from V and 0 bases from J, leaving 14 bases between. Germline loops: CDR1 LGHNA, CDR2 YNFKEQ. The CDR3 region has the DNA TGTGCCAGCAGCCAAGATTTGGGCAGGGCCGCGAACACCGGGGAGCTGTTTTTT. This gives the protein CASSQDLGRAANTGELFF.

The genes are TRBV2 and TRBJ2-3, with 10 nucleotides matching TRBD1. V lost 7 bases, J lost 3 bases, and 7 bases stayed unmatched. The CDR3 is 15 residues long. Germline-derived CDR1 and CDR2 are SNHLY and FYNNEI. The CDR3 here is CASTKRQGATDTQYF. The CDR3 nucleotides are TGTGCCAGCACAAAAAGACAGGGGGCAACAGATACGCAGTATTTT.

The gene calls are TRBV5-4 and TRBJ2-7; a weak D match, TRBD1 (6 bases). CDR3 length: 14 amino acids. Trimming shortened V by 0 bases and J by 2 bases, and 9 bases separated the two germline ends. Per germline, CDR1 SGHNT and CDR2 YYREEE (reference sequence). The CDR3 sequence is CASSLGAGAYEQYF. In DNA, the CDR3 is TGTGCCAGCAGCTTGGGGGCAGGGGCCTACGAGCAGTACTTC.

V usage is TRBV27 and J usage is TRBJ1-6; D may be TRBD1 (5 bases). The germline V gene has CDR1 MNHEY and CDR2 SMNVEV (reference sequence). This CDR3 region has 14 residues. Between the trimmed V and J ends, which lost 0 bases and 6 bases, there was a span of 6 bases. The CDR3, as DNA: TGTGCCAGCAGTTTATCGACAGCTAATTCACCCCTCCACTTT. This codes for CASSLSTANSPLHF.

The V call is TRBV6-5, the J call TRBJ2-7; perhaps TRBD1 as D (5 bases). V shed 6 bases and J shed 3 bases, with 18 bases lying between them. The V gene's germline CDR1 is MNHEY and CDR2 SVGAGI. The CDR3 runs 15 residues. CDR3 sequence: CASSDVFRELYEQYF. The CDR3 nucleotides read TGTGCCAGCAGCGATGTGTTCAGGGAACTCTACGAGCAGTACTTC.

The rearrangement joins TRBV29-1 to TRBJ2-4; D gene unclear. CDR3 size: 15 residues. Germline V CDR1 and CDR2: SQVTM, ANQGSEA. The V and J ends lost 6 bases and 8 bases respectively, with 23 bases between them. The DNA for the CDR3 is TGCAGCGTATCCACCCAGATTGGCAGGCCCCACATTCAGTACTTC. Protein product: CSVSTQIGRPHIQYF.

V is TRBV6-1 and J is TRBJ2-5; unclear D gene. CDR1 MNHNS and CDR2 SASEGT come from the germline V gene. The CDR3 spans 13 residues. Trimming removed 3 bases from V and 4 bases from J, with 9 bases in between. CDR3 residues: CASSDPLLETQYF. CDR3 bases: TGTGCCAGCAGTGACCCACTTTTAGAGACCCAGTACTTC.

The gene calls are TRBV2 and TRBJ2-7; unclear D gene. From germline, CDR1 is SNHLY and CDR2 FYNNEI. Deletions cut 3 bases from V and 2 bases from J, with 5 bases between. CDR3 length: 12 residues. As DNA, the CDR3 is TGTGCCAGCAGTGACAGAACCTACGAGCAGTACTTC. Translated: CASSDRTYEQYF.

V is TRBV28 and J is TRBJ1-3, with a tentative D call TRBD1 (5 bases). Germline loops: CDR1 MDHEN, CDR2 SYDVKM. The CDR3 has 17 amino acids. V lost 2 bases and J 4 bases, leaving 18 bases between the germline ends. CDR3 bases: TGTGCCAGCAGTTTAGGGGTCGCAGGGTTCACCGGAAACACCATATATTTT. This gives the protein CASSLGVAGFTGNTIYF.

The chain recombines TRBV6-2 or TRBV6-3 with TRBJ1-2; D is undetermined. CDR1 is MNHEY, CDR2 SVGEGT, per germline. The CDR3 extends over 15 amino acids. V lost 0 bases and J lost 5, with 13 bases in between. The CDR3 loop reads CASSYSGASIYGYTF. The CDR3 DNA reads TGTGCCAGCAGTTACTCGGGAGCGAGTATATATGGCTACACCTTC.

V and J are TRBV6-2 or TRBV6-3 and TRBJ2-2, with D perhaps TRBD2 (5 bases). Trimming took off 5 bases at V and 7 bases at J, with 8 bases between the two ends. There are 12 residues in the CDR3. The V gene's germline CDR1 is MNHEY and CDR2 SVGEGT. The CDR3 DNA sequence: TGTGCCAGCAGTGCGGGCGGCGGGGAGCTGTTTTTT. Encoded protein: CASSAGGGELFF.

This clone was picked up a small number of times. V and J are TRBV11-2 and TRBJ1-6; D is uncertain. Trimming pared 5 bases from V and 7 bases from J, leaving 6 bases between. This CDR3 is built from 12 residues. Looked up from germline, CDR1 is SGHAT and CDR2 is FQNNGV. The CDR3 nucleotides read TGTGCCAGCAGCCGGGAGAATTCACCCCTCCACTTT. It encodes CASSRENSPLHF.

CDR3 in DNA: TGTGCCAGCTCACCATTGACAGGGATTGGGATTAATGAGCAGTTCTTC. Translating it yields CASSPLTGIGINEQFF. V gene TRBV18 combines with J gene TRBJ2-1; 7 bases fit TRBD1. V shed 2 bases and J 7 bases; nucleotides not matched to a gene: 11. The germline V gene has CDR1 KGHSH and CDR2 LQKENI. The CDR3 is 16 residues long. The complete variable domain, with remaining parts taken from reference TRBV18 and TRBJ2-1, reads NAGVMQNPRHLVRRRGQEARLRCSPMKGHSHVYWYRQLPEEGLKFMVYLQKENIIDESGMPKERFSAEFPKEGPSILRIQQVVRGDSAAYFCASSPLTGIGINEQFFGPGTRLTVL.

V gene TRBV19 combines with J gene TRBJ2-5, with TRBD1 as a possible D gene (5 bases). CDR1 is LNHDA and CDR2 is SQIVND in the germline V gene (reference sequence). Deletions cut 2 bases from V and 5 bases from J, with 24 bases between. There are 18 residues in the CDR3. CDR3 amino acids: CASSIYPFRDASRETQYF. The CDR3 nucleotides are TGTGCCAGTAGTATATACCCCTTCAGGGATGCGTCTCGGGAGACCCAGTACTTC.

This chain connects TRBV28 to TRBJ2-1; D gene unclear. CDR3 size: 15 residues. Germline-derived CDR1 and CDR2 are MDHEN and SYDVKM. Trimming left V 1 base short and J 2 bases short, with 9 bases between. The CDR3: CASSLLLPTYNEQFF. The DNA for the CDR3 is TGTGCCAGCAGTTTATTACTACCCACCTACAATGAGCAGTTCTTC.

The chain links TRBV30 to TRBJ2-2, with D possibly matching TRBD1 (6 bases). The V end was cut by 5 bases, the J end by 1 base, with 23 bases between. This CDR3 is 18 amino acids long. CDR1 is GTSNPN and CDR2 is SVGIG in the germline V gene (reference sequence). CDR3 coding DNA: TGTGCCTGGCTCGGGCGGCGCCAGAAGGGGGAGAACACCGGGGAGCTGTTTTTT. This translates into CAWLGRRQKGENTGELFF.